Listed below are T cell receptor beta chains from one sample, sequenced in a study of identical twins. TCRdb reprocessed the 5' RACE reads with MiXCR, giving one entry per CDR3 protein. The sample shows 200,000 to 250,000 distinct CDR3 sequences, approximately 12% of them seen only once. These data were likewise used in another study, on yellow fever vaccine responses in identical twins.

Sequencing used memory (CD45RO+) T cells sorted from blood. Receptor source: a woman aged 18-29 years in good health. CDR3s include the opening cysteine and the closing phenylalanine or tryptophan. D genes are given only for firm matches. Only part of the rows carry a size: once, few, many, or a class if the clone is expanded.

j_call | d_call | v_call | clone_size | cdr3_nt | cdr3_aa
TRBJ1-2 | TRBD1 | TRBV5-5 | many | TGTGCCAGCAGCTTGGTGTCAGGACAGGGTTTCTATGGCTACACCTTC | CASSLVSGQGFYGYTF
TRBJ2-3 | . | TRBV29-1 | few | TGCAGCCTGGGGCAGGGCACAGATACGCAGTATTTT | CSLGQGTDTQYF
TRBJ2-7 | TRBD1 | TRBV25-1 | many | TGTGCCAGCAGTGACGTGACAGGGCGTTACGAGCAGTACTTC | CASSDVTGRYEQYF
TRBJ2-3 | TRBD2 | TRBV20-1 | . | TGCAGTGCTAGAGATACGTTTAGCGGGAAGCCCCCAGATACGCAGTATTTT | CSARDTFSGKPPDTQYF
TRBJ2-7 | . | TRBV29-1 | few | TGCAGCGTTGTTCAGGGTCACGACGAGCAGTACTTC | CSVVQGHDEQYF
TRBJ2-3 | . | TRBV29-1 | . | TGCAGCTCTGGTCGAGGGACAGATACGCAGTATTTT | CSSGRGTDTQYF
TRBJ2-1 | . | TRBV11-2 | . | TGTGCCAGCAGCTTCCGGGAAAGGACACTCTCCTACAATGAGCAGTTCTTC | CASSFRERTLSYNEQFF
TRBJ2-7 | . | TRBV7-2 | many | TGTGCCAGCAGCCCCTTTCCTCCCCCCTACGAGCAGTACTTC | CASSPFPPPYEQYF
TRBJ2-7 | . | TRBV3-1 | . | TGTGCCAGCAGCCAAGATCTTCGGGGGGCTCGCGAGCAGTACTTC | CASSQDLRGAREQYF
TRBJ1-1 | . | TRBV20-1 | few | TGCAGTGCTGTGAACCGAGGACGGTTGAACACTGAAGCTTTCTTT | CSAVNRGRLNTEAFF
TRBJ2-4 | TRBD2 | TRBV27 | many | TGTGCCAGCAGTTCGTGGACTAGCGGGAGAGGAGCCAAAAACATTCAGTACTTC | CASSSWTSGRGAKNIQYF
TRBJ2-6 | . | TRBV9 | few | TGTGCCAGCAGCCCCTACAGCGCAGGGGCCAACGTCCTGACTTTC | CASSPYSAGANVLTF
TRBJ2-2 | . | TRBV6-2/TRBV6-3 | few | TGTGCCAGCAGTCTGGGTCTTTACACCGGGGAGCTGTTTTTT | CASSLGLYTGELFF
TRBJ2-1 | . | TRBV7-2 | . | TGTGCCAGCAGCTCAACTAGTAGCTCCTACAATGAGCAGTTCTTC | CASSSTSSSYNEQFF
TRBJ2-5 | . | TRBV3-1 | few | TGTGCCAGCAGCCAAGCCTCATTAGCTCGCCAAGAGACCCAGTACTTC | CASSQASLARQETQYF
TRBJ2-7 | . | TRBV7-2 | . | TGTGCCAGCAGCTTCGGGACAACGTACGAGCAGTACTTC | CASSFGTTYEQYF
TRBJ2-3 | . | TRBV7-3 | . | TGTGCCAGCAGCTTATTAAGCAATACGCAGTATTTT | CASSLLSNTQYF
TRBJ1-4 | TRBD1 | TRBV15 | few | TGTGCCACAAGACAGGGGCTTAATGAAAAACTGTTTTTT | CATRQGLNEKLFF
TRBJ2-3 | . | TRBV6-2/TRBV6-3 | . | TGTGCCAGCACCGACGGTGGTACAGATACGCAGTATTTT | CASTDGGTDTQYF
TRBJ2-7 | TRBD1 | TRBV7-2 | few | TGTGCCAGCAGTTATTCACCGGGACAGCCCTACGAGCAGTACTTC | CASSYSPGQPYEQYF
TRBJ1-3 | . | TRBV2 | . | TGTGCCAGCAGTTCGAGGGCCTCAGGGAATGGAAACACCATATATTTT | CASSSRASGNGNTIYF
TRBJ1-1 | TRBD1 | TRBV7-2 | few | TGTGCCAGCACGCTTGGGACAGCGAACACTGAAGCTTTCTTT | CASTLGTANTEAFF
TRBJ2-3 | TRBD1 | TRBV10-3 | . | TGTGCCATCAGGAATACCCTGGGACAGAACGGGGGCACAGATACGCAGTATTTT | CAIRNTLGQNGGTDTQYF
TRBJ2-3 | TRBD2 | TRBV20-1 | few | TGCAGTGCAAGGGTAGGGACTAGCGGGAGAGATACGCAGTATTTT | CSARVGTSGRDTQYF
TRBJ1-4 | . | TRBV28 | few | TGTGCCAGCAAAAAAGTAACAGGGAGATTGGGGGAAAAACTGTTTTTT | CASKKVTGRLGEKLFF
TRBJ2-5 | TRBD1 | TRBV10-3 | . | TGTGCCATCAGCGCCGTTATACAGGGGGCGCGTGAGACCCAGTACTTC | CAISAVIQGARETQYF
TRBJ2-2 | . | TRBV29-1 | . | TGCAGCGTTCCCTATCCTAACACCGGGGAGCTGTTTTTT | CSVPYPNTGELFF
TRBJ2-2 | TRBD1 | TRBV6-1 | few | TGTGCCAGCAGGAAACAGGGGCCCGGGGAGCTGTTTTTT | CASRKQGPGELFF
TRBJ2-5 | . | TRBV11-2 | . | TGTGCCAGCAGCTCCGGCGATATGGGGGGCTTAGGAGAGACCCAGTACTTC | CASSSGDMGGLGETQYF
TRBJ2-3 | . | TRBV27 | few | TGTGCCAGCAGCCTGCGCGGGGTCACAGATACGCAGTATTTT | CASSLRGVTDTQYF
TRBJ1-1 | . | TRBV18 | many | TGTGCCAGCTCACCTCCGGGACTCAGGAACACTGAAGCTTTCTTT | CASSPPGLRNTEAFF
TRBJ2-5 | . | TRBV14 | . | TGTGCCAGCAGCCTTGCCGGCTTCGAGACCCAGTACTTC | CASSLAGFETQYF
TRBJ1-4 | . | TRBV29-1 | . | TGCAGCGTAATCACAAGGGGGGGCGCCGGGCTTAATGAAAAACTGTTTTTT | CSVITRGGAGLNEKLFF
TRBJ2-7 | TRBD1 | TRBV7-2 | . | TGTGCCAGCAGCCGCGACAGGGCCGCCGGCTACGAGCAGTACTTC | CASSRDRAAGYEQYF
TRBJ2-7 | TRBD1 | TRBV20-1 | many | TGCAGTGCTAGTTATACAGGGGGGTACGAGCAGTACTTC | CSASYTGGYEQYF
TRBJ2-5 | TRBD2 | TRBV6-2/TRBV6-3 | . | TGTGCCAGCAGTTACGGGCTAGCGGGAGGCCCAGGAGAGACCCAGTACTTC | CASSYGLAGGPGETQYF
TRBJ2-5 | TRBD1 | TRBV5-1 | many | TGCGCCAGCAGCTTCGGACAGGGGATTATTGAGACCCAGTACTTC | CASSFGQGIIETQYF
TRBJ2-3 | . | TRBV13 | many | TGTGCCAGCAGCTTATGGGGCGGGAGCACAGATACGCAGTATTTT | CASSLWGGSTDTQYF